Listed below are T cell receptor beta chains from one sample, sequenced in a study of T cells after posttransplantation cyclophosphamide. The protocol was immunoSEQ multiplex PCR, while the TCRdb copy is restricted to in-frame clones and leaves out a portion. This sample carries about 30,000 clones, none of them present only once. The sample was PBMCs. The receptor source for this set is a woman aged 25 to 39 in good health and a related stem cell transplant donor. Each CDR3 is given with its conserved first and last residue. D genes are given only for firm matches. Size is stated as how often the clone was seen (once, few, many) or a class if it is expanded.

size: many; D: NA; V: TRBV6-5; J: TRBJ2-7; CDR3: CASSPYRTVAYEQYF; DNA: TGTGCCAGCAGTCCCTACAGGACGGTCGCCTACGAGCAGTACTTC
size: many; D: NA; V: TRBV6-1; J: TRBJ1-2; CDR3: CASSEKMIRGGYTF; DNA: TGTGCCAGCAGTGAAAAAATGATCCGAGGTGGCTACACCTTC
size: few; D: NA; V: TRBV6-1; J: TRBJ2-7; CDR3: CASSHRVNYEQYF; DNA: TGTGCCAGCAGTCACAGGGTGAACTACGAGCAGTACTTC
size: many; D: TRBD1; V: TRBV4-1; J: TRBJ2-2; CDR3: CASSLGQGPYTGELFF; DNA: TGCGCCAGCAGCCTCGGACAGGGGCCCTACACCGGGGAGCTGTTTTTT
size: few; D: TRBD1; V: TRBV25-1; J: TRBJ1-2; CDR3: CASSDALAGQLTGYTF; DNA: TGTGCCAGCAGTGACGCATTGGCGGGACAGCTAACTGGCTACACCTTC
size: many; D: NA; V: TRBV6-5; J: TRBJ1-2; CDR3: CASSPDMTSYGYTF; DNA: TGTGCCAGCAGCCCAGACATGACATCCTATGGCTACACCTTC
size: many; D: NA; V: TRBV6-2/TRBV6-3; J: TRBJ2-4; CDR3: CASSSWRSKNIQYF; DNA: TGTGCCAGCAGTTCTTGGCGGTCCAAAAACATTCAGTACTTC
size: many; D: TRBD2; V: TRBV11-2; J: TRBJ2-4; CDR3: CASSLAGVGNIQYF; DNA: TGTGCCAGCAGTTTAGCGGGGGTAGGGAACATTCAGTACTTC
size: many; D: NA; V: TRBV4-3; J: TRBJ1-1; CDR3: CASSPASAGINTEAFF; DNA: TGCGCCAGCAGCCCTGCATCGGCAGGGATAAACACTGAAGCTTTCTTT
size: few; D: NA; V: TRBV12-3/TRBV12-4; J: TRBJ1-2; CDR3: CAGGTNYGYTF; DNA: TGTGCCGGGGGGACCAATTATGGCTACACCTTC
size: many; D: NA; V: TRBV6-2/TRBV6-3; J: TRBJ1-6; CDR3: CASSYRQADSPLHF; DNA: TGTGCCAGCAGTTACCGACAGGCCGATTCACCCCTCCACTTT
size: many; D: TRBD1; V: TRBV15; J: TRBJ1-5; CDR3: CATSARTGNNQPQHF; DNA: TGTGCCACCAGCGCCAGGACAGGGAACAATCAGCCCCAGCATTTT
size: medium-sized; D: TRBD1; V: TRBV19; J: TRBJ2-1; CDR3: CASSITGGRGSYNEQFF; DNA: TGTGCCAGTAGTATCACAGGGGGTCGCGGCTCCTACAATGAGCAGTTCTTC